The clone carrying this TCR beta chain was recorded a few times. The data were taken from a study of HIV-infected patients and healthy controls. This CDR3 contains 15 residues. Germline assignment: CDR1 MNHEY and CDR2 SVGAGI. The V gene end was trimmed by 0 bases and the J gene end by 8 bases; junction bases not matched to a gene: 0. TCRdb fed the 5' RACE reads into MiXCR, producing one record per CDR3 protein. The sample lists some 20,000 distinct CDR3 sequences; roughly 19% were seen once. The sequencing sample was made of CD8+ T cells from blood. This clonotype was sampled from a human donor in good health. V gene TRBV6-5 combines with J gene TRBJ2-4, with 14 positions matching TRBD2. CDR3 nucleotide sequence: TGTGCCAGCAGTTACTCGGGACTAGCGGGGGACATTCAGTACTTC. It yields the protein CASSYSGLAGDIQYF.